The 15 T cell receptor beta chains listed next were all sequenced from one sample in a study of post-analysis software for immune sequencing data. Study observations and caveats: TRBV segments more frequent in patients than in controls numbered five and included TRBV5-6, TRBV5-1 and TRBV20-1.

Incorporated into the TCR beta cDNA libraries were unique molecular identifiers, which served to reduce PCR and sequencing biases. From the PCR reads, TCRdb called clonotypes with MiXCR, one entry per CDR3 protein. The sample consists of roughly 400,000 distinct CDR3 sequences, 39% of them appearing once. These receptors have no identified antigens. Source material: blood. These receptors all stem from a girl aged 2 to 10 with multiple sclerosis.

The chain couples TRBV29-1 to TRBJ2-1; 11 bases are a match to TRBD2. Germline loops: CDR1 SQVTM, CDR2 ANQGSEA. This CDR3 spans 14 amino acids. V lost 2 bases, J lost 6 bases, and 3 bases stayed unmatched. The DNA of the CDR3 is TGCAGCGTTGAACGTAGCGGGAGGGCCAATGAGCAGTTCTTC. Translating it yields CSVERSGRANEQFF.

The chain carries TRBV5-1 and TRBJ1-6; D call uncertain. Trimming cost V 3 bases and J 4 bases, with 17 bases left between them. Germline lookup yields CDR1 SGHRS and CDR2 YFSETQ. This CDR3 has 17 amino acids. CDR3 protein: CASSSRSPPVYNSPLHF. The CDR3 region has the DNA TGCGCCAGCAGCTCACGAAGCCCACCCGTATATAATTCACCCCTCCACTTT.

This clonotype showed up just a few times. The chain combines TRBV3-1 with TRBJ2-7, with a tentative D call TRBD1 (6 bases). The length of the CDR3 is 14 residues. Trimming stripped 0 bases from V and 4 bases from J, with 10 bases between. Germline V lookup: CDR1 LGHDT, CDR2 YNNKEL (reference sequence). The CDR3 coding sequence is TGTGCCAGCAGCCAAGATACAGGGTATTACGAGCAGTACTTC. This translates into CASSQDTGYYEQYF.

Only a few counts were recorded for this clonotype. The chain couples TRBV7-9 to TRBJ2-5, with 8 bases aligning to TRBD2. The CDR3 totals 14 residues. Trimming at V came to 4 bases and at J to 5 bases, leaving 6 bases not matched to a gene. Germline V gives CDR1 SEHNR, CDR2 FQNEAQ (reference sequence). CDR3 loop: CASSSSGLAETQYF. In DNA, the CDR3 is TGTGCCAGCAGCTCATCAGGACTAGCCGAGACCCAGTACTTC. The full variable domain, with the rest looked up from reference TRBV7-9 and TRBJ2-5, is DTGVSQNPRHKITKRGQNVTFRCDPISEHNRLYWYRQTLGQGPEFLTYFQNEAQLEKSRLLSDRFSAERPKGSFSTLEIQRTEQGDSAMYLCASSSSGLAETQYFGPGTRLLVL.

The genes are TRBV4-1 and TRBJ1-5; D is ambiguous. This CDR3 has 14 residues. Trimming pared 3 bases from V and 4 bases from J, leaving 10 bases between. CDR1 MGHRA and CDR2 YSYEKL come from the germline V gene. CDR3 DNA sequence: TGCGCCAGCAGCCAGATCGCGTCTAATCAGCCCCAGCATTTT. Residues: CASSQIASNQPQHF.

The genes are TRBV7-2 and TRBJ2-3, with 7 positions matching TRBD2. In germline, CDR1 is SGHTA, CDR2 FQGNSA. The junction had 3 bases not matched to a gene; V was cut back by 2 bases and J by 1 base. The CDR3 sequence is 15 residues long. DNA for the CDR3: TGTGCCAGCAGCTTATGGGGGGGGGGCACAGATACGCAGTATTTT. Translating it yields CASSLWGGGTDTQYF.

The rearrangement joins TRBV12-3 or TRBV12-4 to TRBJ2-3; D might be TRBD1 (5 bases). The germline V and J ends were trimmed by 8 bases and 0 bases, with 21 bases remaining between them. The CDR3 consists of 17 residues. CDR3: CASSSIGWGGSTDTQYF. DNA for the CDR3: TGTGCCAGCTCTTCGATCGGATGGGGCGGCAGCACAGATACGCAGTATTTT.

The V and J genes are TRBV5-1 and TRBJ2-1; TRBD1 matches 10 bases. Looked up from germline, CDR1 is SGHRS and CDR2 is YFSETQ. J was trimmed by 7 bases and V by 3 bases; bases with no gene match: 4. This CDR3 has 14 amino acids. The CDR3 coding sequence is TGCGCCAGCAGCTCGGGGACAGGGGAAAATGAGCAGTTCTTC. Its translation: CASSSGTGENEQFF.

This clonotype appeared a few times. This chain joins TRBV5-1 and TRBJ2-3; the D gene is possibly TRBD1 (6 bases). The CDR3 has 16 residues. The ends were cut back, 0 bases at V and 5 bases at J, with 16 bases in the middle. Germline CDR1 SGHRS, CDR2 YFSETQ. CDR3 coding DNA: TGCGCCAGCAGCTTGGTAAATGGCCGAGGGGGAGATACGCAGTATTTT. Protein product: CASSLVNGRGGDTQYF.

V gene TRBV20-1 combines with J gene TRBJ1-5; TRBD1 agrees at 10 bases. Germline CDR1 DFQATT, CDR2 SNEGSKA (reference sequence). The V segment lost 3 bases and the J segment 6 bases; nucleotides outside the gene matches: 5. The CDR3 runs to 14 residues. The CDR3 nucleotides are TGCAGTGCTAGGCCGGGACAGGGGACTCAGCCCCAGCATTTT. Protein product: CSARPGQGTQPQHF.

This clonotype was detected a few times. The chain recombines TRBV10-3 with TRBJ1-2, with TRBD1 matching 7 bases. After removal of 0 bases from V and 7 bases from J, the junction contained 5 bases not matched to a gene. There are 14 residues in the CDR3. Germline V CDR1 and CDR2: ENHRY, SYGVKD. In DNA form, the CDR3 reads TGTGCCATCAGTGAGTCCCACGGGACAGTTGGCTACACCTTC. Protein sequence: CAISESHGTVGYTF.

This clonotype has only a few counts. The rearrangement joins TRBV6-5 to TRBJ2-3; TRBD2 matches 7 bases. CDR3 length: 18 residues. V was pared by 0 bases and J by 0 bases, with 9 bases of the junction left unmatched. Germline V lookup: CDR1 MNHEY, CDR2 SVGAGI. CDR3 sequence: CASSYSASGANSTDTQYF. Written as DNA, the CDR3 is TGTGCCAGCAGTTACTCGGCTAGCGGAGCCAATAGCACAGATACGCAGTATTTT.

J is TRBJ2-5 and V is TRBV5-1; 9 bases line up with TRBD2. This CDR3 spans 14 amino acids. Germline CDR1 and CDR2: SGHRS and YFSETQ. With V trimmed by 1 base and J by 5 bases, 3 bases remained unmatched. The CDR3 is CASSLQREVETQYF. For the CDR3, the DNA is TGCGCCAGCAGCTTGCAGCGGGAGGTCGAGACCCAGTACTTC.

This clonotype was counted ten times or more. V and J are TRBV20-1 and TRBJ2-3; D may be TRBD1 (6 bases). CDR1 is DFQATT, CDR2 SNEGSKA, per germline (reference sequence). Trimming left V 4 bases short and J 5 bases short, with 13 bases between. This CDR3 is built from 13 residues. This CDR3 reads CSANYRDQDTQYF. CDR3 in DNA: TGCAGTGCTAACTACAGGGATCAAGATACGCAGTATTTT.

This clonotype was seen more than once but under ten times. V gene TRBV20-1 combines with J gene TRBJ2-7; weak D call: TRBD1 (6 bases). Germline V gives CDR1 DFQATT, CDR2 SNEGSKA (reference sequence). The CDR3 length is 13 residues. The V end lost 0 bases, the J end lost 9 bases, and 15 bases lay between the germline ends. CDR3 residues: CSARDTGQGWQYF. CDR3 sequence (DNA): TGCAGTGCTAGAGATACAGGGCAGGGGTGGCAGTACTTC.